These T cell receptor beta chains were read from a single sample in a study of blood T cell repertoires in COVID-19. Produced via immunoSEQ multiplex PCR; TCRdb's table is partial and in-frame only. The sample contains roughly 80,000 clones, roughly 90% of which appear only once. Sequencing input: peripheral blood. All receptors come from a woman older than 75 with active or convalescent COVID-19. Each CDR3 is given with its conserved first and last residue. Each record gives: V gene, D gene, clone size, J gene, CDR3 protein, CDR3 DNA. D genes are given only for firm matches. Expanded clones are given a class, and other clones once, few, many or no size at all.

TRBV28,TRBD1,-,TRBJ2-2,CASSLSGTGKAGELFF,TGTGCCAGCAGTTTATCGGGGACAGGGAAAGCCGGGGAGCTGTTTTTT
TRBV2,-,-,TRBJ2-7,CASSDYGVYEQYF,TGTGCCAGCAGTGATTACGGGGTTTACGAGCAGTACTTC
TRBV19,-,-,TRBJ2-1,CASRSGAQDEQFF,TGTGCCAGCCGATCAGGGGCCCAGGATGAGCAGTTCTTC
TRBV9,-,-,TRBJ2-7,CASSAGSGVSYEQYF,TGTGCCAGCAGCGCGGGGTCGGGGGTGTCCTACGAGCAGTACTTC
TRBV21-1,-,-,TRBJ2-7,CASSRRVGSKVSVYEQYF,TGTGCCAGCAGTCGAAGAGTCGGGAGCAAAGTAAGTGTCTACGAGCAGTACTTC
TRBV10-3,-,-,TRBJ2-7,CAISELGRGGYEQYF,TGTGCCATCAGTGAGTTGGGAAGGGGTGGCTACGAGCAGTACTTC
TRBV6-5,TRBD1,-,TRBJ1-2,CASSYSGTGVYGYTF,TGTGCCAGCAGTTATTCCGGGACAGGCGTCTATGGCTACACCTTC
TRBV20-1,-,-,TRBJ1-2,CSARPGDGYTF,TGCAGTGCTAGACCAGGGGATGGCTACACCTTC
TRBV5-6,-,-,TRBJ1-2,CASSLGYNYGYTF,TGTGCCAGCAGCTTGGGCTATAACTATGGCTACACCTTC
TRBV21-1,-,-,TRBJ2-3,CASKKPLAGGKSASTDTQYF,TGTGCCAGCAAAAAGCCCCTAGCGGGGGGGAAGAGTGCTAGCACAGATACGCAGTATTTT
TRBV7-8,-,-,TRBJ2-5,CASSLAPLEGETQYF,TGTGCCAGCAGCTTAGCGCCACTAGAAGGGGAGACCCAGTACTTC
TRBV7-2,-,-,TRBJ1-5,CASSSVFGGHQPQHF,TGTGCCAGCAGCTCTGTGTTTGGGGGCCATCAGCCCCAGCATTTT
TRBV5-1,TRBD2,-,TRBJ2-7,CASSLAGGTYEQYF,TGCGCCAGCAGCTTGGCCGGGGGGACCTACGAGCAGTACTTC
TRBV28,-,-,TRBJ1-2,CASRRQSNYGYTF,TGTGCCAGCAGGCGACAGTCTAACTATGGCTACACCTTC
TRBV5-1,TRBD1,-,TRBJ1-6,CASSLIGTASNSPLHF,TGCGCCAGCAGCTTGATTGGGACAGCCAGTAATTCACCCCTCCACTTT
TRBV11-1,-,-,TRBJ1-1,CASSVEGPTEAFF,TGTGCCAGCAGCGTCGAGGGTCCCACTGAAGCTTTCTTT
TRBV18,TRBD2,-,TRBJ2-7,CASSPAGGSYEQYF,TGTGCCAGCTCACCCGCGGGGGGCTCCTACGAGCAGTACTTC
TRBV24-1,-,-,TRBJ2-7,CATSDPAREQGWYEQYF,TGTGCCACCAGTGACCCCGCCCGAGAACAGGGATGGTACGAGCAGTACTTC
TRBV23-1,-,-,TRBJ2-6,CASTPSRTDRSGANVLTF,TGCGCCAGCACACCTAGCCGGACAGACCGCTCTGGGGCCAACGTCCTGACTTTC
TRBV5-6,-,-,TRBJ1-5,CASSLWWGGASSNQPQHF,TGTGCCAGCAGCTTGTGGTGGGGGGGCGCATCCAGCAATCAGCCCCAGCATTTT
TRBV11-2,TRBD2,-,TRBJ2-3,CASSLLAGGVSTQYF,TGTGCCAGCAGCCTCTTAGCGGGGGGCGTCAGTACGCAGTATTTT
TRBV7-9,TRBD1,-,TRBJ1-2,CASSLSTGLNYGYTF,TGTGCCAGCAGCTTATCGACAGGGCTAAACTATGGCTACACCTTC
TRBV6-2/TRBV6-3,-,-,TRBJ2-7,CASSPGGQRYEQYF,TGTGCCAGCAGTCCCGGGGGACAGAGGTACGAGCAGTACTTC
TRBV28,-,-,TRBJ1-1,CASSSGPGRAEAFF,TGTGCCAGCAGTTCCGGACCAGGGAGGGCTGAAGCTTTCTTT
TRBV6-5,-,-,TRBJ2-7,CASSYAVSYEQYF,TGTGCCAGCAGTTACGCAGTTTCCTACGAGCAGTACTTC
TRBV6-5,TRBD1,-,TRBJ1-2,CASSYRDRDLLGYTF,TGTGCCAGCAGTTACCGCGACAGGGACCTCCTAGGCTACACCTTC
TRBV10-3,-,once,TRBJ1-4,CATHAPEGSLFF,TGTGCCACCCACGCCCCCGAGGGATCATTGTTTTTT
TRBV7-2,-,few,TRBJ1-1,CASSLQGRRTEAFF,TGTGCCAGCAGCTTACAGGGTAGGAGAACTGAAGCTTTCTTT
TRBV4-2,-,-,TRBJ1-3,CASSQDYTVSGNTIYF,TGTGCCAGCAGCCAAGATTATACGGTCTCTGGAAACACCATATATTTT
TRBV6-2/TRBV6-3,-,-,TRBJ1-5,CASSNRRAQSQPQHF,TGTGCCAGCAGTAATAGGAGGGCTCAAAGTCAGCCCCAGCATTTT
TRBV24-1,TRBD2,-,TRBJ2-2,CATSDRTSGGAKSGELFF,TGTGCCACCAGTGATCGTACTAGCGGGGGGGCCAAGAGCGGGGAGCTGTTTTTT
TRBV28,-,-,TRBJ1-5,CASSPPARGSNQPQHF,TGTGCCAGCAGTCCCCCGGCAAGGGGGAGCAATCAGCCCCAGCATTTT
TRBV15,-,-,TRBJ1-6,CATSRASNNSPLHF,TGTGCCACCAGCAGAGCTAGCAATAATTCACCCCTCCACTTT
TRBV12-3/TRBV12-4,-,-,TRBJ1-2,CASSFQGLYGYTF,TGTGCCAGCAGTTTTCAGGGCCTCTATGGCTACACCTTC
TRBV5-1,TRBD1,-,TRBJ2-7,CASSLVGRGLEQYF,TGCGCCAGCAGCTTGGTGGGCAGGGGGCTCGAGCAGTACTTC
TRBV9,TRBD1,-,TRBJ1-1,CASSVTGQGASTEAFF,TGTGCCAGCAGCGTTACCGGACAGGGGGCAAGCACTGAAGCTTTCTTT
TRBV3-1/TRBV3-2,TRBD1,once,TRBJ1-1,CASSQVRTGGMPEAFF,TGTGCCAGCAGCCAAGTGAGGACAGGGGGCATGCCTGAAGCTTTCTTT
TRBV6-5,TRBD1,-,TRBJ2-2,CASRPPGQRAGELFF,TGTGCCAGCAGGCCTCCGGGACAGAGGGCCGGGGAGCTGTTTTTT
TRBV7-3,TRBD1,-,TRBJ2-7,CASSLRTGDEQYF,TGTGCCAGCAGCCTGCGGACAGGGGACGAGCAGTACTTC
TRBV6-1,TRBD2,-,TRBJ2-5,CASSESLGLAGGTQYF,TGTGCCAGCAGTGAATCCCTCGGACTAGCGGGGGGGACCCAGTACTTC
TRBV11-2,-,once,TRBJ2-5,CASSFGPQETQYF,TGTGCCAGCAGTTTTGGGCCCCAAGAGACCCAGTACTTC
TRBV6-5,TRBD1,-,TRBJ2-7,CASSYLRTGYEQYF,TGTGCCAGCAGTTACCTGCGGACAGGCTACGAGCAGTACTTC
TRBV6-5,-,few,TRBJ2-3,CASSYPRGGGDTQYF,TGTGCCAGCAGTTACCCCCGCGGGGGCGGAGATACGCAGTATTTT
TRBV2,TRBD1,once,TRBJ1-3,CASTTGTGGNTIYF,TGTGCCAGCACCACCGGGACAGGGGGAAACACCATATATTTT
TRBV11-3,-,-,TRBJ2-3,CASSLDRASTDTQYF,TGTGCCAGCAGCTTAGACAGGGCTTCCACAGATACGCAGTATTTT
TRBV28,-,-,TRBJ1-1,CASSLAKNTEAFF,TGTGCCAGCAGTTTAGCGAAGAACACTGAAGCTTTCTTT
TRBV15,-,-,TRBJ1-1,CATSRVGGLRPEAFF,TGTGCCACCAGCAGAGTCGGGGGGTTGAGGCCTGAAGCTTTCTTT
TRBV28,TRBD1,-,TRBJ1-5,CASSRGTGTGNQPQHF,TGTGCCAGCAGCCGGGGTACAGGGACAGGCAATCAGCCCCAGCATTTT
TRBV19,TRBD2,once,TRBJ2-3,CASSLGTTVQVRTQYF,TGTGCCAGTAGTCTAGGGACTACGGTCCAGGTGAGGACGCAGTATTTT
TRBV5-5,TRBD2,-,TRBJ2-7,CASTQYSGGLYEQYF,TGTGCCAGCACCCAATACAGCGGGGGGCTATACGAGCAGTACTTC
TRBV27,-,-,TRBJ1-2,CASSLNWAGVGYTF,TGTGCCAGCAGTTTGAATTGGGCAGGGGTGGGCTACACCTTC
TRBV18,TRBD1,-,TRBJ2-7,CASSPPRDRGAYEQYF,TGTGCCAGCTCACCACCGCGGGACAGGGGGGCCTACGAGCAGTACTTC
TRBV4-3,TRBD1,-,TRBJ2-7,CASSVAAGGAYEQYF,TGCGCCAGCAGCGTCGCGGCAGGGGGCGCCTACGAGCAGTACTTC
TRBV7-6,TRBD2,-,TRBJ2-3,CASSFEIAGDTDTQYF,TGTGCCAGCAGCTTCGAAATAGCGGGGGACACAGATACGCAGTATTTT